One sample yielded the 31 T cell receptor beta chains listed below, sequenced in a study of T cell responses to AZD1222 COVID-19 vaccine. Sequenced by immunoSEQ multiplex PCR; TCRdb stores in-frame clones only, minus some. The sample includes under 200,000 clones, approximately 90% of them seen just once. Material: peripheral blood, obtained on day 0 of AZD1222 vaccination. The source of these receptors is an adult in good health.

The gene calls are TRBV19 and TRBJ1-6; D gene unclear. Germline CDR1 LNHDA, CDR2 SQIVND (reference sequence). V gave up 5 bases and J gave up 5 bases, with 19 bases separating them. The CDR3 extends over 17 amino acids. The CDR3 DNA follows: TGTGCCAGTAGTCCCACTAGACAAGGCAGCAATAATTCACCCCTCCACTTT. Encoded protein: CASSPTRQGSNNSPLHF.

This chain uses TRBV28 with TRBJ2-5; D might be TRBD1 (5 bases). The CDR3 runs to 14 residues. Trimming cost V 3 bases and J 2 bases, with 10 bases left between them. The germline V gene encodes CDR1 MDHEN and CDR2 SYDVKM. The CDR3 DNA is TGTGCCAGCAGTTTCCTCCAGGGACAAGAGACCCAGTACTTC. This gives the protein CASSFLQGQETQYF. The entire variable domain, with the rest obtained from reference TRBV28 and TRBJ2-5, is as follows: DVKVTQSSRYLVKRTGEKVFLECVQDMDHENMFWYRQDPGLGLRLIYFSYDVKMKEKGDIPEGYSVSREKKERFSLILESASTNQTSMYLCASSFLQGQETQYFGPGTRLLVL.

The chain is built from TRBV11-3 and TRBJ1-1; a possible D gene is TRBD1 (6 bases). Trimming took 3 bases from V and 4 from J, leaving 6 bases between them. The CDR3 is 12 amino acids. Germline lookup yields CDR1 SGHNT and CDR2 YENEEA. CDR3 sequence: CASSLGATEAFF. In DNA form, the CDR3 reads TGTGCCAGCAGCTTGGGGGCCACTGAAGCTTTCTTT. The full variable domain, its missing parts supplied by reference TRBV11-3 and TRBJ1-1, is EAGVVQSPRYKIIEKKQPVAFWCNPISGHNTLYWYLQNLGQGPELLIRYENEEAVDDSQLPKDRFSAERLKGVDSTLKIQPAELGDSAVYLCASSLGATEAFFGQGTRLTVV.

V usage is TRBV3-1 (or the pseudogene TRBV3-2) and J usage is TRBJ2-2, with 7 bases lining up with TRBD2. The trim removed 2 bases at V and 3 bases at J, leaving 0 bases unmatched. CDR1 is LGHDT, CDR2 YNNKEL, per germline (reference sequence). The CDR3 consists of 14 residues. Written as DNA, the CDR3 is TGTGCCAGCAGCCAACTAGCGGACACCGGGGAGCTGTTTTTT. This gives the protein CASSQLADTGELFF.

This chain joins TRBV24-1 and TRBJ2-2, with D maybe TRBD2 (6 bases). CDR1 and CDR2 (germline): KGHDR, SFDVKD. V lost 4 bases and J lost 6, with 17 bases in between. This CDR3 spans 16 amino acids. DNA for the CDR3: TGTGCCACCAGTGACCGGGACTTAACATTCGCCGGGGAGCTGTTTTTT. Translating it yields CATSDRDLTFAGELFF.

CDR3 sequence reads: CASSLGGGGGYTF. The CDR3 region has the DNA TGTGCCAGCAGTTTAGGGGGAGGGGGCGGCTACACCTTC. The rearrangement joins TRBV28 to TRBJ1-2; 7 bases are a match to TRBD1. V trimming: 2 bases; J trimming: 8 bases; junction bases outside the gene matches: 5. From germline, CDR1 is MDHEN and CDR2 SYDVKM. The CDR3 is made up of 13 amino acids.

CDR3: CASSPLDGYNQPQHF. The CDR3 coding sequence is TGTGCCAGCTCACCACTGGACGGCTACAATCAGCCCCAGCATTTT. The V and J genes are TRBV18 and TRBJ1-5; D gene unclear. The CDR3 totals 15 residues. Germline V gene sequence: CDR1 KGHSH, CDR2 LQKENI. V lost 1 base, J lost 3 bases, and 10 bases lay in between.

The chain recombines TRBV30 with TRBJ2-7; D uncertain. V lost 4 bases, J lost 6 bases, and 10 bases lay in between. This CDR3 comprises 11 residues. Germline-derived CDR1 and CDR2 are GTSNPN and SVGIG (reference sequence). The CDR3 protein is CAWNRTVEQYF. DNA of the CDR3: TGTGCCTGGAACCGCACAGTCGAGCAGTACTTC.

The gene calls are TRBV5-5 and TRBJ2-2; 8 bases match TRBD1. Germline V gene lookup returns CDR1 SGHKS and CDR2 YYEKEE (reference sequence). The CDR3 runs to 15 residues. Trimming took 9 bases from V and 3 from J; bases not matched to a gene: 10. The CDR3 DNA is TGTGCCACCAGGACAGGGCACCGGGACACCGGGGAGCTGTTTTTT. Its translation is CATRTGHRDTGELFF.

V gene TRBV19 combines with J gene TRBJ1-2; tentative D call: TRBD1 (5 bases). CDR3 length: 13 amino acids. The V gene lost 10 bases and the J gene lost 8 bases, with 20 bases spanning the gap. CDR1 and CDR2 from the germline V gene are LNHDA and SQIVND (reference sequence). The DNA of the CDR3 is TGTGCCACCCACCGGGGGGACCTTGGAGGCTACACCTTC. Translating it yields CATHRGDLGGYTF.

The V and J genes are TRBV5-1 and TRBJ1-2; D possibly corresponds to TRBD1 (5 bases). This CDR3 is 13 amino acids long. Trimming took 5 bases from V and 4 from J, leaving 12 bases between them. CDR1 and CDR2 from the germline V gene are SGHRS and YFSETQ. CDR3 amino acids: CASSLTASYGYTF. In DNA form, the CDR3 reads TGCGCCAGCAGTTTGACAGCATCCTATGGCTACACCTTC.

This rearrangement joins TRBV18 to TRBJ1-5, with D maybe TRBD1 (5 bases). CDR3 size: 16 residues. Germline CDR1 is KGHSH and CDR2 is LQKENI. V was shortened by 2 bases and J by 2 bases, with 13 bases between the two germline ends. CDR3 amino acids: CASSPTPGAGNQPQHF. CDR3 coding DNA: TGTGCCAGCTCACCAACTCCTGGGGCCGGCAATCAGCCCCAGCATTTT.

The CDR3 nucleotides read TGTGCCAGCAGCGTAGGGACAGGGTTCACAGATACGCAGTATTTT. Its protein is CASSVGTGFTDTQYF. J is TRBJ2-3 and V is TRBV9, with 8 bases that match TRBD1. Germline V gene sequence: CDR1 SGDLS, CDR2 YYNGEE. The CDR3 is 15 residues long. Losses at the gene ends were 0 bases for V and 2 bases for J; bases not matched to a gene: 2.

This chain connects TRBV28 to TRBJ1-1; unclear D gene. CDR3 length: 16 residues. The germline gives CDR1 MDHEN, CDR2 SYDVKM. The ends were cut back, 2 bases at V and 0 bases at J, with 13 bases in the middle. The CDR3 protein is CASSLGGVEMNTEAFF. CDR3 bases: TGTGCCAGCAGTTTAGGCGGGGTAGAAATGAACACTGAAGCTTTCTTT.

The V call is TRBV6-5, the J call TRBJ1-2; D gene unclear. Germline V gene sequence: CDR1 MNHEY, CDR2 SVGAGI. Trimming shortened V by 2 bases and J by 5 bases, and 9 bases separated the two germline ends. The CDR3 has 13 residues. The CDR3 region is CASSYAYWYGYTF. In DNA, the CDR3 is TGTGCCAGCAGTTACGCTTATTGGTATGGCTACACCTTC.

This CDR3 reads CASSQDPGGGGEKLFF. CDR3 nucleotide sequence: TGCGCCAGCAGCCAAGATCCTGGGGGGGGTGGTGAAAAACTGTTTTTT. This chain uses TRBV4-3 with TRBJ1-4, with a possible D match to TRBD1 (5 bases). V gave up 0 bases and J gave up 7 bases, with 15 bases separating them. The CDR3 length is 16 residues. The germline V gene encodes CDR1 LGHNA and CDR2 YSLEER.

The chain links TRBV5-3 to TRBJ1-5; 9 positions match TRBD1. TRBV5-3 is annotated as an ORF whose role is uncertain. Trimming took 3 bases from V and 6 from J; bases not matched to a gene: 16. The CDR3 loop spans 18 amino acids. CDR3: CARSWIVPQGAVSQPQHF. The CDR3 DNA sequence: TGTGCCAGAAGCTGGATCGTTCCACAGGGGGCAGTGAGTCAGCCCCAGCATTTT.

J is TRBJ2-5 and V is TRBV11-3; D ambiguous. The CDR3 is 14 amino acids. Germline V lookup: CDR1 SGHNT, CDR2 YENEEA. V was shortened by 5 bases and J by 2 bases, with 12 bases between the two germline ends. The CDR3: CASSETDAQETQYF. DNA of the CDR3: TGTGCCAGCAGCGAAACGGACGCACAAGAGACCCAGTACTTC.

The J gene is TRBJ1-2, the V gene TRBV7-9; no reliable D call. Germline CDR1 is SEHNR and CDR2 is FQNEAQ (reference sequence). This CDR3 is built from 13 residues. V was cut by 1 base and J by 8 bases, with 11 bases left in between. The CDR3 sequence: CASSLDLPEGYTF. CDR3 bases: TGTGCCAGCAGCTTAGACCTACCTGAGGGCTACACCTTC.

The V and J genes are TRBV19 and TRBJ1-3; no definite D call. The CDR3 spans 14 residues. Germline V lookup: CDR1 LNHDA, CDR2 SQIVND (reference sequence). The V end was cut by 9 bases, the J end by 4 bases, with 16 bases between. The CDR3 bases are TGTGCCAGCACACCACTGGCTGGCGGAAACACCATATATTTT. This codes for CASTPLAGGNTIYF.

The CDR3 loop reads CASSEVFGTGNDEQYF. In nucleotides, the CDR3 is TGTGCCAGCAGTGAGGTTTTCGGGACAGGGAACGACGAGCAGTACTTC. V and J are TRBV2 and TRBJ2-7; 9 bases are a match to TRBD1. The CDR3 consists of 16 residues. Germline V lookup: CDR1 SNHLY, CDR2 FYNNEI. V lost 3 bases and J lost 5; bases outside the gene matches: 11.

V is TRBV6-1 and J is TRBJ1-2; D is uncertain. The length of the CDR3 is 14 residues. The germline CDR1 and CDR2 sequences are MNHNS and SASEGT. The ends were cut back, 1 base at V and 0 bases at J, with 6 bases in the middle. The CDR3 sequence: CASSEVRTNYGYTF. Here the CDR3 DNA reads TGTGCCAGCAGTGAAGTCAGAACTAACTATGGCTACACCTTC.

The gene calls are TRBV21-1 and TRBJ2-2; the table assigns TRBD1, which was not confirmed against the DNA. TRBV21-1 is assigned pseudogene status. The CDR3 loop spans 16 amino acids. Here the CDR3 DNA reads TGTGCCAGCAGCAAAAAAGGGGACAGGGCACACCGGGAGCTGTTTTTT. It codes for CASSKKGDRAHRELFF.

The chain recombines TRBV4-3 with TRBJ1-1, with D uncertain. Trimming shortened V by 1 base and J by 1 base, and 10 bases separated the two germline ends. Germline V lookup: CDR1 LGHNA, CDR2 YSLEER. The CDR3 is 15 residues long. CDR3 sequence reads: CASSQGAVKNTEAFF. CDR3 DNA sequence: TGCGCCAGCAGCCAAGGGGCAGTAAAGAACACTGAAGCTTTCTTT.

This clone was picked up a small number of times. V and J are TRBV6-6 and TRBJ1-3, with D maybe TRBD1 (5 bases). The CDR3 has 13 amino acids. V gave up 11 bases and J gave up 2 bases, with 13 bases separating them. The germline CDR1 and CDR2 sequences are MNHNY and SVGAGI (reference sequence). The CDR3 DNA reads TGTGCCGCCGCACAGGAGACTGGAAACACCATATATTTT. Protein: CAAAQETGNTIYF.

The chain employs TRBV5-8 and TRBJ1-5, with TRBD1 identical over 9 bases. V shed 3 bases and J 7 bases; nucleotides not matched to a gene: 8. Germline assignment: CDR1 SGHTS and CDR2 YDEGEE. This CDR3 is built from 15 residues. Here the CDR3 reads CASSWGTGSRQPQHF. The CDR3 DNA is TGTGCCAGCAGCTGGGGGACAGGGTCCCGACAGCCCCAGCATTTT.

The chain employs TRBV2 and TRBJ1-2; TRBD1 agrees at 12 bases. V was clipped by 11 bases and J by 8 bases; unmatched bases: 12. CDR3 length equals 14 residues. CDR1 is SNHLY, CDR2 FYNNEI, per germline. CDR3 region: CAGGTGGARRGYTF. The CDR3 coding sequence is TGTGCCGGAGGGACAGGGGGCGCGAGAAGAGGCTACACCTTC.

The rearrangement uses TRBV5-1 and TRBJ1-1; TRBD1 agrees at 7 bases. V lost 2 bases, J lost 4 bases, and 17 bases stayed unmatched. CDR1 and CDR2 (germline): SGHRS, YFSETQ. CDR3 length: 18 amino acids. The CDR3 sequence is CASSFHITYRDRPTEAFF. In DNA form, the CDR3 reads TGCGCCAGCAGCTTTCATATTACCTACCGGGACAGACCCACTGAAGCTTTCTTT. The full variable domain, in which reference TRBV5-1 and TRBJ1-1 provide the parts outside the CDR3, is KAGVTQTPRYLIKTRGQQVTLSCSPISGHRSVSWYQQTPGQGLQFLFEYFSETQRNKGNFPGRFSGRQFSNSRSEMNVSTLELGDSALYLCASSFHITYRDRPTEAFFGQGTRLTVV.

This chain links TRBV18 with TRBJ2-5; D is possibly TRBD2 (6 bases). There are 16 residues in the CDR3. The germline V gene has CDR1 KGHSH and CDR2 LQKENI. Trimming stripped 2 bases from V and 5 bases from J, with 18 bases between. This CDR3 reads CASSPSVAPLAETQYF. Here the CDR3 DNA reads TGTGCCAGCTCACCATCGGTCGCCCCCCTAGCGGAGACCCAGTACTTC. Complete variable domain (other parts from reference TRBV18 and TRBJ2-5): NAGVMQNPRHLVRRRGQEARLRCSPMKGHSHVYWYRQLPEEGLKFMVYLQKENIIDESGMPKERFSAEFPKEGPSILRIQQVVRGDSAAYFCASSPSVAPLAETQYFGPGTRLLVL.

The chain recombines TRBV4-3 with TRBJ1-4; the D is unclear. Germline V gene sequence: CDR1 LGHNA, CDR2 YSLEER. The CDR3 runs to 18 residues. Trimming cost V 2 bases and J 4 bases, with 20 bases left between them. This CDR3 is CASSQHPRREWNNEKLFF. CDR3 in DNA: TGCGCCAGCAGCCAACATCCGAGAAGGGAGTGGAATAATGAAAAACTGTTTTTT.

This rearrangement joins TRBV5-4 to TRBJ1-2; D may be TRBD1 (5 bases). This CDR3 is 15 amino acids long. Germline V gene lookup returns CDR1 SGHNT and CDR2 YYREEE (reference sequence). The germline V and J ends were trimmed by 3 bases and 7 bases, with 19 bases remaining between them. The CDR3 bases are TGTGCCAGCAGCTCTCCTGTGGCAGGGCTATTTGGCTACACCTTC. Amino acid sequence: CASSSPVAGLFGYTF.